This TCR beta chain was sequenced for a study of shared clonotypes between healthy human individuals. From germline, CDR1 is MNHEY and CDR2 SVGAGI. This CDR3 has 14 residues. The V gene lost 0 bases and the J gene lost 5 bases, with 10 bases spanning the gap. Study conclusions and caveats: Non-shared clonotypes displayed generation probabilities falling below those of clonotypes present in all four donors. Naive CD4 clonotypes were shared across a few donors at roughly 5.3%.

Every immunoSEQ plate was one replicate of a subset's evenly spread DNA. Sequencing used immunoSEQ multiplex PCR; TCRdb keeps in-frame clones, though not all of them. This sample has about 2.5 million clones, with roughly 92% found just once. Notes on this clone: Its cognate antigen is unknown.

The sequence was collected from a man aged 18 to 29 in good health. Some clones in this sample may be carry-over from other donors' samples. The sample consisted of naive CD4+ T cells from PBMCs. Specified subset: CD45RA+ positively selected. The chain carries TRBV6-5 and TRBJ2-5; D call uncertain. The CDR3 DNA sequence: TGTGCCAGCAGTTACTCGTATTCCAGGGAGACCCAGTACTTC. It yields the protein CASSYSYSRETQYF.